Listed here is a single T cell receptor (beta chain). The antigen is unknown. Additional DNA sequences in this sample encode the identical CDR3. Clones were sequenced by immunoSEQ multiplex PCR, and TCRdb holds only the in-frame ones, with some missing. The sample shows 60,000 to 75,000 clones, about 86% of them seen only once. The data originate from a study of lymphopenia after photon versus proton radiotherapy. Study-wide results and caveats: Proton therapy kept repertoires fairly stable, unlike photons, which gained effector/memory cells.

V was shortened by 2 bases and J by 4 bases, with 12 bases between the two germline ends. Germline values: CDR1 MNHNS, CDR2 SASEGT. The CDR3 length is 15 residues. This chain uses TRBV6-1 with TRBJ1-5; D is perhaps TRBD1 (5 bases). Specimen: peripheral blood, collected from a patient treated with photon-based radiotherapy. The sequence came from a man between 35 and 55 years old with gastric cancer. The CDR3 sequence is CASSEYGQGNQPQHF. The CDR3 DNA sequence: TGTGCCAGCAGTGAATATGGCCAGGGTAATCAGCCCCAGCATTTT.